This TCR beta chain was sequenced for a study of Ad26.COV2.S vaccination and SARS-CoV-2 variants. Study as a whole: Intramuscular Ad26.COV2.S at 5x10^10 or 1x10^11 viral particles. Overall study results and limits: Compared with placebo recipients, vaccine recipients had higher spike-specific TCR breadth. Substantial post-vaccination breadth of spike-specific CD8+ and CD4+ T cell responses was reported.

A remark on this clone: Antigen specificity is unknown.

The table came from immunoSEQ multiplex PCR; TCRdb's copy has only in-frame clones and leaves some out. The sample consists of about 680,000 clones, around 92% of them appearing once. Treatment defined: around 19 received Ad26.COV2.S at low or high dose, single or two shots; about 5 received placebo; per-sample allocation not given. Collection of samples fell on day 63 after the first vaccine or placebo injection. An adult aged 18-55 years in Boston served as the donor. Germline V gives CDR1 LNHNV, CDR2 YYDKDF (reference sequence). This CDR3 contains 12 residues. V was shortened by 6 bases and J by 2 bases, with 5 bases between the two germline ends.

This chain uses TRBV15 with TRBJ1-3; D is unresolved. The sample here was peripheral blood, taken in a trial of Ad26.COV2.S vaccine versus placebo. This clonotype was obtained from a person aged 18-60 years who received the Ad26.COV2.S COVID-19 vaccine or a placebo. CDR3 nucleotide sequence: TGTGCCACCAGTCTGACTGGAAACACCATATATTTT. It specifies CATSLTGNTIYF.